The entry below gives a single T cell receptor (beta chain) sequence along with its context. Its antigen is undetermined. The sample belongs to a study of identical twins. With template switching, a universal primer site was added, and the cDNA carried unique molecular identifiers. Each CDR3 protein gets one entry after TCRdb re-called the 5' RACE reads with MiXCR. Of 450,000 or so distinct CDR3 sequences listed, roughly an eighth are singletons. Healthy Caucasian individuals made up all the donors. Findings of the study overall: For out-of-frame alpha sequences shared by twins, low generation probability was in excess.

This CDR3 region has 14 residues. The V end was cut by 3 bases, the J end by 3 bases, with 9 bases between. These data were likewise used in another study, on yellow fever vaccine responses in identical twins. That work states: Twin vaccine T cell responses reportedly seemed partly convergent, partly personalized.

Source material: CD4+ T cells sorted from blood. The rearrangement joins TRBV12-3 or TRBV12-4 to TRBJ1-5; D remains ambiguous. This TCR was sampled from a woman under 30 in good health. This CDR3 is CASSFQAVNQPQHF. The CDR3 DNA sequence: TGTGCCAGCAGTTTTCAGGCGGTCAATCAGCCCCAGCATTTT.